Listed below are T cell receptor beta chains from one sample, sequenced in a study of response to subunit inactivated influenza vaccine. TCRdb reanalysed the RT-PCR reads using MiXCR and keeps one entry per CDR3 protein. There are fewer than 250,000 distinct CDR3 sequences in the sample; roughly an eighth occur only once, and approximately 27% lies in the top ten. Sequenced here: CD8+ T cells sorted from PBMCs, sampled roughly 5 days after vaccination. The receptors originated from a man in his forties or fifties who received an inactivated influenza vaccine. CDR3s include the opening cysteine and the closing phenylalanine or tryptophan. The D gene is left open where the match is weak. Only some rows state a clone size, as once, few, many or a class for expanded clones.

v_call	j_call	clone_size	d_call	cdr3_aa	cdr3_nt
TRBV27	TRBJ2-3	.	.	CASSFISFASTDTQYF	TGTGCCAGCAGTTTTATTAGTTTCGCTAGCACAGATACGCAGTATTTT
TRBV5-6	TRBJ2-3	.	.	CASSFGTPDTQYF	TGTGCCAGCAGCTTCGGGACGCCAGATACGCAGTATTTT
TRBV5-1	TRBJ1-1	.	.	CASSYGQSMNTEAFF	TGCGCCAGCAGCTACGGACAGAGCATGAACACTGAAGCTTTCTTT
TRBV9	TRBJ2-7	.	.	CASSGTGRGYEQYF	TGTGCCAGCAGCGGCACAGGGAGGGGGTACGAGCAGTACTTC
TRBV9	TRBJ2-7	few	.	CASSVGTAISYEQYF	TGTGCCAGCAGCGTAGGCACGGCGATCTCCTACGAGCAGTACTTC
TRBV29-1	TRBJ2-2	few	.	CSVVYITGELFF	TGCAGCGTTGTGTACATCACCGGGGAGCTGTTTTTT
TRBV12-5	TRBJ2-2	few	TRBD2	CASGLAGGTGELFF	TGTGCTAGTGGACTAGCGGGGGGCACCGGGGAGCTGTTTTTT
TRBV15	TRBJ2-2	.	.	CATSTSKGDKVTGELFF	TGTGCCACCAGCACCTCGAAAGGGGACAAGGTGACCGGGGAGCTGTTTTTT
TRBV30	TRBJ1-6	few	.	CAWIDAGNSPLHF	TGTGCCTGGATCGATGCAGGGAATTCACCCCTCCACTTT
TRBV19	TRBJ1-5	.	.	CASSLRTAPNQPQHF	TGTGCCAGTAGTCTACGTACAGCCCCTAATCAGCCCCAGCATTTT
TRBV3-1	TRBJ2-1	.	TRBD2	CASSASGSLNEQFF	TGTGCCAGCAGCGCGAGCGGGAGCCTCAATGAGCAGTTCTTC
TRBV20-1	TRBJ2-7	few	.	CSAIPIPAYEQYF	TGCAGTGCTATTCCCATCCCTGCCTACGAGCAGTACTTC
TRBV15	TRBJ2-7	.	.	CATSRDRQGSSYEQYF	TGTGCCACCAGCAGAGATCGGCAGGGGTCATCCTACGAGCAGTACTTC
TRBV10-3	TRBJ2-1	once	.	CAISGDPTERSSYNEQFF	TGTGCCATCAGTGGTGACCCGACGGAGCGGAGCTCCTACAATGAGCAGTTCTTC
TRBV12-3/TRBV12-4	TRBJ1-1	.	.	CASRPTAMNTEAFF	TGTGCCAGCAGACCGACTGCAATGAACACTGAAGCTTTCTTT
TRBV5-8	TRBJ2-4	few	.	CASSLWGGNKNIQYF	TGTGCCAGCAGCTTGTGGGGGGGCAACAAAAACATTCAGTACTTC
TRBV20-1	TRBJ2-1	.	TRBD2	CSARSSTSGAGEQFF	TGCAGTGCTAGATCTTCAACTAGCGGGGCCGGTGAGCAGTTCTTC
TRBV28	TRBJ2-7	few	.	CASQGSYEQYF	TGTGCCTCACAGGGTTCCTACGAGCAGTACTTC
TRBV2	TRBJ1-6	many	.	CASSGPGSLASYNSPLHF	TGTGCCAGCAGTGGCCCCGGCAGCCTGGCTTCCTATAATTCACCCCTCCACTTT
TRBV7-6	TRBJ2-5	.	.	CASSPSRAVLQETQYF	TGTGCCAGCAGCCCTAGCAGGGCGGTCCTTCAAGAGACCCAGTACTTC
TRBV5-1	TRBJ2-5	few	TRBD1	CASSPPDRGTQYF	TGCGCCAGCAGCCCGCCGGACAGGGGGACCCAGTACTTC
TRBV4-2	TRBJ2-7	few	.	CASSPSGLFREWEQYF	TGTGCCAGCAGCCCGAGTGGGTTATTCCGAGAGTGGGAGCAGTACTTC
TRBV5-5	TRBJ1-5	.	TRBD1	CASSSTGRRQPQHF	TGTGCCAGCAGCTCGACAGGGCGGAGGCAGCCCCAGCATTTT
TRBV12-3/TRBV12-4	TRBJ2-2	.	.	CASSLRLASGELFF	TGTGCCAGCAGTTTAAGGCTAGCCTCCGGGGAGCTGTTTTTT